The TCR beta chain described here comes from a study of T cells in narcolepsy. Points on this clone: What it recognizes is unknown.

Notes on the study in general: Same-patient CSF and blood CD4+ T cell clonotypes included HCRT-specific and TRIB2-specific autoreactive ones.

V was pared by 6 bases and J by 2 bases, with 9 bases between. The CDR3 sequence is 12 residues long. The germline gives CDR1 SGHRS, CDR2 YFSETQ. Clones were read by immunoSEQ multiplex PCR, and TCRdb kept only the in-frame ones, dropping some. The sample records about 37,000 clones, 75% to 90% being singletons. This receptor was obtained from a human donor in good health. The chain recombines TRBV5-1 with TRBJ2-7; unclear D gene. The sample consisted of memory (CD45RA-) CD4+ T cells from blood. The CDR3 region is CASNSPTYEQYF. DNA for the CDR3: TGCGCCAGCAATTCTCCAACCTACGAGCAGTACTTC. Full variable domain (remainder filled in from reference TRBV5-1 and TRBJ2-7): KAGVTQTPRYLIKTRGQQVTLSCSPISGHRSVSWYQQTPGQGLQFLFEYFSETQRNKGNFPGRFSGRQFSNSRSEMNVSTLELGDSALYLCASNSPTYEQYFGPGTRLTVT.